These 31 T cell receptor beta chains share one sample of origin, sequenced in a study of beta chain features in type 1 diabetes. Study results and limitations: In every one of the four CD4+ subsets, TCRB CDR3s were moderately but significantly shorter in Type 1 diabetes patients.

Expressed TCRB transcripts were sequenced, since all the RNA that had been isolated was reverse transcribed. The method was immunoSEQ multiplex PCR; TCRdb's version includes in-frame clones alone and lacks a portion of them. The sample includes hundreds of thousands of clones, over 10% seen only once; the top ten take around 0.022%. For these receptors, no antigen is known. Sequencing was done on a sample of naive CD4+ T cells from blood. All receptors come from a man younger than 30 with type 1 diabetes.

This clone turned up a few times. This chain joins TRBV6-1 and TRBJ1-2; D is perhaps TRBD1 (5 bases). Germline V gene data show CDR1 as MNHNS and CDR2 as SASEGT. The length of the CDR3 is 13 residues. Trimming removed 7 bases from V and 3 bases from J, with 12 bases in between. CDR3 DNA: TGTGCCAGCATAGGACACCCGTACTATGGCTACACCTTC. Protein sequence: CASIGHPYYGYTF.

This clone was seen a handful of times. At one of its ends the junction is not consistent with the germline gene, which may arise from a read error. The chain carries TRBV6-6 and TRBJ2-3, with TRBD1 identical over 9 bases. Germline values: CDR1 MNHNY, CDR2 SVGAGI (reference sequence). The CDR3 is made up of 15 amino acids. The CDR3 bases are TGTGCCATCAGTGAGGGGGACAGGGTGGCAGATACGCAGTATTTT. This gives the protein CAISEGDRVADTQYF.

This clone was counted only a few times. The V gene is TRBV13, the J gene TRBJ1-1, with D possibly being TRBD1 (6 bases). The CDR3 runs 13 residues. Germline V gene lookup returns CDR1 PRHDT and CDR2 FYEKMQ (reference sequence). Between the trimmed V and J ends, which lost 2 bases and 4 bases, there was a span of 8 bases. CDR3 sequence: CASSLKGGTEAFF. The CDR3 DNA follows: TGTGCCAGCAGCTTAAAAGGGGGCACTGAAGCTTTCTTT.

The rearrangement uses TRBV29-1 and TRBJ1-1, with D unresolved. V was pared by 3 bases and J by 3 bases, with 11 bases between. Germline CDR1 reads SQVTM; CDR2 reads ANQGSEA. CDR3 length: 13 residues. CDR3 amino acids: CSVDMGAHTEAFF. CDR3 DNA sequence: TGCAGCGTTGATATGGGAGCGCACACTGAAGCTTTCTTT.

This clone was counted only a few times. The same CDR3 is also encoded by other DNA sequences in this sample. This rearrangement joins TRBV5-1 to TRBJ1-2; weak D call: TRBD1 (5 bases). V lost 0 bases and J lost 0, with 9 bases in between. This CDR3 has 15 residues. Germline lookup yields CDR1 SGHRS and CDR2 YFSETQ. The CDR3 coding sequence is TGCGCCAGCAGCTTGGAAGGGGTGGCTAACTATGGCTACACCTTC. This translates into CASSLEGVANYGYTF. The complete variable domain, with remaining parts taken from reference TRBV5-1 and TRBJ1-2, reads KAGVTQTPRYLIKTRGQQVTLSCSPISGHRSVSWYQQTPGQGLQFLFEYFSETQRNKGNFPGRFSGRQFSNSRSEMNVSTLELGDSALYLCASSLEGVANYGYTFGSGTRLTVV.

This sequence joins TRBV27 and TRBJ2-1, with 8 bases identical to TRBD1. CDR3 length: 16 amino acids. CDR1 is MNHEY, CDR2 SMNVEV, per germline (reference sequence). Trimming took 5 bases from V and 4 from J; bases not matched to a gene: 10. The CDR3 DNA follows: TGTGCCAGCAGTCCCCGCGAGGGACAGGTGTACAATGAGCAGTTCTTC. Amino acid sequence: CASSPREGQVYNEQFF.

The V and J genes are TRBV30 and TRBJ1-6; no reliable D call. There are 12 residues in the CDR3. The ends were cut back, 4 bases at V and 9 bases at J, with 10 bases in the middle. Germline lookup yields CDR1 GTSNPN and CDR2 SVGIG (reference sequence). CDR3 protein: CAWKETSSPLHF. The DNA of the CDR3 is TGTGCCTGGAAAGAGACGAGTTCACCCCTCCACTTT.

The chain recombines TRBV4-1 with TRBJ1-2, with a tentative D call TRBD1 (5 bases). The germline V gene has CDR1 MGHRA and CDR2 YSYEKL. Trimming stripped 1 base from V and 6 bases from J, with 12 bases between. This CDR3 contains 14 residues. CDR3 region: CASSQVRGFDGYTF. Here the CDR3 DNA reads TGCGCCAGCAGCCAAGTCCGGGGGTTCGATGGCTACACCTTC.

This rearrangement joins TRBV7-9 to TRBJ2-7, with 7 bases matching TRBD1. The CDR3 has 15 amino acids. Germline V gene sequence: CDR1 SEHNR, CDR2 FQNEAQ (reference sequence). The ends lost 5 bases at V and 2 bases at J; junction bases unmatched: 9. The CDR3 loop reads CASSPGTGTAYEQYF. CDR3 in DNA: TGTGCCAGCAGCCCGGGCACCGGGACAGCCTACGAGCAGTACTTC.

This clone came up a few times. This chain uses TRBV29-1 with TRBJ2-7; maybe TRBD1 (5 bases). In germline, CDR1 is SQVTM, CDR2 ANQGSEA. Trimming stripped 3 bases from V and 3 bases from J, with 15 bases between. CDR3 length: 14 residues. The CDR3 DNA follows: TGCAGCGTTGATGGGGCAGGAGATCTCTACGAGCAGTACTTC. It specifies CSVDGAGDLYEQYF.

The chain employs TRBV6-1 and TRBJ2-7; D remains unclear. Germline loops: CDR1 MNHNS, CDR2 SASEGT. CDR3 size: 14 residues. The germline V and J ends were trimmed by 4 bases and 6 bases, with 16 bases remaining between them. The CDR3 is CASSGYSPQSEQYF. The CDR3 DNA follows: TGTGCCAGCAGTGGATATAGTCCCCAAAGCGAGCAGTACTTC.

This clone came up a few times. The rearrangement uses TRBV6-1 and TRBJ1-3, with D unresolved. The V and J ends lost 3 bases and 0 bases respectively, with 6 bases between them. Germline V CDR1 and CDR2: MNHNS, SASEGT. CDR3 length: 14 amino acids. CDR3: CASSDELSGNTIYF. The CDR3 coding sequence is TGTGCCAGCAGTGACGAACTCTCTGGAAACACCATATATTTT.

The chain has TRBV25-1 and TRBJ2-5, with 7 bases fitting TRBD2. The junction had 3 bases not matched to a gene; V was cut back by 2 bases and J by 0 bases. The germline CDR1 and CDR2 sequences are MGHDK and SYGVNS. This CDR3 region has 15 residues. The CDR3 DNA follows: TGTGCCAGCAGTGAAGCGGGGGTCAACCAAGAGACCCAGTACTTC. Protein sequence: CASSEAGVNQETQYF.

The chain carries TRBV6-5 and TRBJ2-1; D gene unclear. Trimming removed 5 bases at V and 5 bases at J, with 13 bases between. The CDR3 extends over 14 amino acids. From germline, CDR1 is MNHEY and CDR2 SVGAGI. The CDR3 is CASSNIDKDNEQFF. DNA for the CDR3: TGTGCCAGCAGTAACATAGACAAGGACAATGAGCAGTTCTTC.

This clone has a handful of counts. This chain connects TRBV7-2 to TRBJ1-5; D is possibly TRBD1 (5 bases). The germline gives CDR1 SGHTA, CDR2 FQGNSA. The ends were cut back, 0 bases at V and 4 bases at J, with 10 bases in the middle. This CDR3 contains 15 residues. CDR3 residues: CASSLAQGLNQPQHF. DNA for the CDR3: TGTGCCAGCAGCTTAGCCCAGGGTCTGAATCAGCCCCAGCATTTT.

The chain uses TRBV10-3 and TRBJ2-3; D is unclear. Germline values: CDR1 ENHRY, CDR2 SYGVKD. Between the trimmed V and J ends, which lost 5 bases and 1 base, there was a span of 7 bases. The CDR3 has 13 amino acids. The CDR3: CAISRTGTDTQYF. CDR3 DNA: TGTGCCATCAGTAGGACCGGCACAGATACGCAGTATTTT.

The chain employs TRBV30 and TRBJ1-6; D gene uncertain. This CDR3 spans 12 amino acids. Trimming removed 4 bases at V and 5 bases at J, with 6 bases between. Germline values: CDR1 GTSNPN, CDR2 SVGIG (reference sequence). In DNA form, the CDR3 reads TGTGCCTGGATACAGAATAATTCACCCCTCCACTTT. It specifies CAWIQNNSPLHF.

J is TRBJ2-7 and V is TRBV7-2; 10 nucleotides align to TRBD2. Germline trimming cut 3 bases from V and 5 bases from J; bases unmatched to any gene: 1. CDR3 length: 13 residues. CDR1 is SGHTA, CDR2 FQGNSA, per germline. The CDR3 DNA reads TGTGCCAGCAGCTTCAGCGGGGGGGACGAGCAGTACTTC. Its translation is CASSFSGGDEQYF. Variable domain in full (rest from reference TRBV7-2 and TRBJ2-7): GAGVSQSPSNKVTEKGKDVELRCDPISGHTALYWYRQSLGQGLEFLIYFQGNSAPDKSGLPSDRFSAERTGGSVSTLTIQRTQQEDSAVYLCASSFSGGDEQYFGPGTRLTVT.

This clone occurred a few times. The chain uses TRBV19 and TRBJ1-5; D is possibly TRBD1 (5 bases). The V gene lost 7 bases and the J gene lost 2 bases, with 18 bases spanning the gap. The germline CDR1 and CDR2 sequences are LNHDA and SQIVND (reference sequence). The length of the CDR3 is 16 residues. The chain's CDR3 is CASNAGLGDGNQPQHF. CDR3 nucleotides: TGTGCCAGTAATGCAGGGTTGGGGGATGGCAATCAGCCCCAGCATTTT.

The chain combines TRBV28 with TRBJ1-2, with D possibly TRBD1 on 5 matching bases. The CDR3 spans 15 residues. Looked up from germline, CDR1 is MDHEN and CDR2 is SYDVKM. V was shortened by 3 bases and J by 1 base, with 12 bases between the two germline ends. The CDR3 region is CASSFIDRNNYGYTF. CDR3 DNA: TGTGCCAGCAGTTTCATTGACAGAAATAACTATGGCTACACCTTC.

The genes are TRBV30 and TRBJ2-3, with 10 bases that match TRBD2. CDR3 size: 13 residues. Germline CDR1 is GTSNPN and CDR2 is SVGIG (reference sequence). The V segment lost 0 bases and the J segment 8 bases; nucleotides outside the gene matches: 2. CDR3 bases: TGTGCCTGGAGTGTACGGACTAGCGGTACGCAGTATTTT. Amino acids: CAWSVRTSGTQYF.

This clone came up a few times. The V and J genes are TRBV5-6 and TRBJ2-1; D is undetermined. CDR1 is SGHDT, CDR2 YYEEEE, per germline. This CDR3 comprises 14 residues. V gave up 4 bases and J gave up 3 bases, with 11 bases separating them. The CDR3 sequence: CASSPKRIYNEQFF. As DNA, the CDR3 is TGTGCCAGCAGCCCAAAGAGGATCTACAATGAGCAGTTCTTC.

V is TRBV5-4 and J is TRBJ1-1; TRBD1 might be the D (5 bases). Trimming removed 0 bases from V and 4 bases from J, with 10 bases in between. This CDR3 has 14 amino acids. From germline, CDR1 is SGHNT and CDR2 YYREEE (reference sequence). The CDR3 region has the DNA TGTGCCAGCAGCTTGGACGGGGGGAGCACTGAAGCTTTCTTT. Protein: CASSLDGGSTEAFF.

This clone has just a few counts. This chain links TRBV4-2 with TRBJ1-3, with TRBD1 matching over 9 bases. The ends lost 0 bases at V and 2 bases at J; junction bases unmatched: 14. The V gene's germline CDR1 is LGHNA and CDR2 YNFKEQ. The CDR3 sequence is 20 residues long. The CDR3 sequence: CASSQDLLRDRVRAGNTIYF. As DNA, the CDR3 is TGTGCCAGCAGCCAAGATTTACTGCGGGACAGGGTAAGGGCTGGAAACACCATATATTTT.

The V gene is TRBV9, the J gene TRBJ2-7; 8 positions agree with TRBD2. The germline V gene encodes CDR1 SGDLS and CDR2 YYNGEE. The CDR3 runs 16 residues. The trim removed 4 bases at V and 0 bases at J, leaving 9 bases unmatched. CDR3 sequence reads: CASSTLSGESSYEQYF. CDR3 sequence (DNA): TGTGCCAGCAGCACCCTTAGCGGGGAGAGCTCCTACGAGCAGTACTTC.

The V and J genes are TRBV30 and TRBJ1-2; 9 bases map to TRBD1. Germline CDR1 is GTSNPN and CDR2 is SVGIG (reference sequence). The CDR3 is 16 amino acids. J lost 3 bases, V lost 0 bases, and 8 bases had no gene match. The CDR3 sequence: CAWSVQGARGYYGYTF. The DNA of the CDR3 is TGTGCCTGGAGTGTACAGGGGGCGCGCGGTTACTATGGCTACACCTTC. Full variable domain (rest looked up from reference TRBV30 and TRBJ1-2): SQTIHQWPATLVQPVGSPLSLECTVEGTSNPNLYWYRQAAGRGLQLLFYSVGIGQISSEVPQNLSASRPQDRQFILSSKKLLLSDSGFYLCAWSVQGARGYYGYTFGSGTRLTVV.

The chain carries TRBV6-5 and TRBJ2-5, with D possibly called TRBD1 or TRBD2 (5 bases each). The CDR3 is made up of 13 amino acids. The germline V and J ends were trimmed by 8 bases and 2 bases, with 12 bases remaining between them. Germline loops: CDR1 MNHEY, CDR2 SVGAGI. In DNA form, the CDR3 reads TGTGCCAGCTCAAGGGACCAGCAAGAGACCCAGTACTTC. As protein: CASSRDQQETQYF.

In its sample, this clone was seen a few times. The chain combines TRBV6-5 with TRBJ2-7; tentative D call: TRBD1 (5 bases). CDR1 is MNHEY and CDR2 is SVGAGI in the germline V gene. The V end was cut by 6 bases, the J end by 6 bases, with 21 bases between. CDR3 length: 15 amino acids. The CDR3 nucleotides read TGTGCCAGCAGATTTGACAGCCCCAGTGGCAGCGAGCAGTACTTC. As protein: CASRFDSPSGSEQYF.

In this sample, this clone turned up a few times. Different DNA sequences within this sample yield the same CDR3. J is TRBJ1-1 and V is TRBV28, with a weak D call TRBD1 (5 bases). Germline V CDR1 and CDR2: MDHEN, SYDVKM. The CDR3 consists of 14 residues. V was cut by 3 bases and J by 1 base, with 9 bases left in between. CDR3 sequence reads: CASSFGGTNTEAFF. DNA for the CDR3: TGTGCCAGCAGTTTTGGAGGGACGAACACTGAAGCTTTCTTT.

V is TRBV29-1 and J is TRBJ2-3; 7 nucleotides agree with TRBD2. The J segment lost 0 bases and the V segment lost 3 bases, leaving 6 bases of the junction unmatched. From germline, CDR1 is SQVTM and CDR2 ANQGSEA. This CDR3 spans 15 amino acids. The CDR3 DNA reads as TGCAGCGTTGATACTGGCGGGGGTAGCACAGATACGCAGTATTTT. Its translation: CSVDTGGGSTDTQYF.

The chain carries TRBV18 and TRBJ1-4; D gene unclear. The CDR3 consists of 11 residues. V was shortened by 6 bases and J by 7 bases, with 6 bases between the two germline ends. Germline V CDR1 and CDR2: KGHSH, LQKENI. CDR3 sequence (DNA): TGTGCCAGCTCCGCCGGTGAAAAACTGTTTTTT. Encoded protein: CASSAGEKLFF. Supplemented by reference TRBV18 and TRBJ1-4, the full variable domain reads NAGVMQNPRHLVRRRGQEARLRCSPMKGHSHVYWYRQLPEEGLKFMVYLQKENIIDESGMPKERFSAEFPKEGPSILRIQQVVRGDSAAYFCASSAGEKLFFGSGTQLSVL.